Reported below is one T cell receptor beta chain. PCR involved 60 Vbeta and 13 Jbeta primers. TCRdb's table, derived via immunoSEQ multiplex PCR, lists solely in-frame clones and lacks some. The table includes 150,000 or so clones, around 78% detected once. This entry comes from a study of cytomegalovirus exposure and HLA in healthy donors. V was clipped by 0 bases and J by 0 bases; unmatched bases: 10. The germline gives CDR1 MGHRA, CDR2 YSYEKL. The CDR3 runs to 18 residues. Sequenced material: PBMCs. The chain joins TRBV4-1 to TRBJ1-1, with 7 bases lining up with TRBD1. The sequence was collected from a woman aged 40-49 years in good health and CMV-seronegative. The CDR3 region has the DNA TGCGCCAGCAGCCAAGAAAACAGGGGACGATCCGTGAACACTGAAGCTTTCTTT. This translates into CASSQENRGRSVNTEAFF.